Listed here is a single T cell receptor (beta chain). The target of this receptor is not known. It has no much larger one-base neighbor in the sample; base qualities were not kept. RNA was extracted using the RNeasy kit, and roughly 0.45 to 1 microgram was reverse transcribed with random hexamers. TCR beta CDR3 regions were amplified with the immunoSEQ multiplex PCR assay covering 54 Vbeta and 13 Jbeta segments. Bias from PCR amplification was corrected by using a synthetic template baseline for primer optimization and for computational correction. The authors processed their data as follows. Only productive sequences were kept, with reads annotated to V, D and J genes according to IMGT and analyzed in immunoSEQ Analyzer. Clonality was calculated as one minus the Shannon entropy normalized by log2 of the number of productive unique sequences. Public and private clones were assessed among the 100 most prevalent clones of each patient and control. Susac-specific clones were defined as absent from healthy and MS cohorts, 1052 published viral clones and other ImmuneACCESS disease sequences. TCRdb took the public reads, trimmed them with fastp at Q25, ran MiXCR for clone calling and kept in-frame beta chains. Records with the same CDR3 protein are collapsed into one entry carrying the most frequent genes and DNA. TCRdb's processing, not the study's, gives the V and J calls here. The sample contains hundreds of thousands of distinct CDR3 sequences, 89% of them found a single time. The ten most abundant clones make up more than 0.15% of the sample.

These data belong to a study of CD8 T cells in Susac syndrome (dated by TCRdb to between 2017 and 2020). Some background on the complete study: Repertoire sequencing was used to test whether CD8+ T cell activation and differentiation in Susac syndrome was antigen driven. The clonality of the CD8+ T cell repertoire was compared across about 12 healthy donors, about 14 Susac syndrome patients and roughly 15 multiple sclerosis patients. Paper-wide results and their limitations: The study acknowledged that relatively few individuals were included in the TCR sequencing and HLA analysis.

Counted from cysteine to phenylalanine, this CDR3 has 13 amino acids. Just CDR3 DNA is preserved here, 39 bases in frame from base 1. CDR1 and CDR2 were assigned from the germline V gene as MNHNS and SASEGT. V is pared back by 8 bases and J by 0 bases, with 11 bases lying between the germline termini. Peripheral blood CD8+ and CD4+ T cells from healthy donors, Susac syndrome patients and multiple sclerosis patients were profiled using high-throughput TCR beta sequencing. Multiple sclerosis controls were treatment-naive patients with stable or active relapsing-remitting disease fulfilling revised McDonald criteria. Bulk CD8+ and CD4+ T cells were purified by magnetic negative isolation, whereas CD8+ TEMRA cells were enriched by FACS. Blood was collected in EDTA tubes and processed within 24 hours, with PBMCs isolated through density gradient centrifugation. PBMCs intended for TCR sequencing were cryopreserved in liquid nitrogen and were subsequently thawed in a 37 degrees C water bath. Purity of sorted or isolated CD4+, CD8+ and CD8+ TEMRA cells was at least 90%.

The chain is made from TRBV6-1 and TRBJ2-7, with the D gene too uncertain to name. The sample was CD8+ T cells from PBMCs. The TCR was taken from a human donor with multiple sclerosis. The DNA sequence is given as TGTGCCAGCCGCTCCCAGAACTCCTACGAGCAGTACTTC. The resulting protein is CASRSQNSYEQYF.